One and the same sample provided the 20 T cell receptor beta chains below, sequenced in a study of blood T cells in healthy people across ages. The use of a sample-barcoded 5' primer and a J-beta primer mix characterized a second PCR of about 7 to 12 cycles. MiXCR, applied by TCRdb to the 5' RACE reads, yields one record per CDR3 protein. The table has 650,000 to 700,000 distinct CDR3 sequences, 32% seen once. The sample was blood. The receptors originated from a woman older than 75 in good health.

This clonotype was counted only a few times. This rearrangement joins TRBV6-2 or TRBV6-3 to TRBJ1-2; D unclear. The germline V gene has CDR1 MNHEY and CDR2 SVGEGT. Trimming cost V 7 bases and J 8 bases, with 20 bases left between them. The CDR3 loop spans 14 amino acids. The CDR3 bases are TGTGCCAGCACCAATGGACTGGGTGTAGGCGGCTACACCTTC. Translation: CASTNGLGVGGYTF.

This clonotype occurred many times. The chain is built from TRBV27 and TRBJ2-5; 12 bases line up with TRBD2. This CDR3 is built from 15 residues. Germline lookup yields CDR1 MNHEY and CDR2 SMNVEV (reference sequence). V was pared by 2 bases and J by 4 bases, with 2 bases of the junction left unmatched. The CDR3: CASSLGTSGRETQYF. As DNA, the CDR3 is TGTGCCAGCAGTTTAGGGACTAGCGGGCGAGAGACCCAGTACTTC.

This clonotype was seen ten or more times. The chain recombines TRBV4-2 with TRBJ2-5; 14 bases align to TRBD2. This CDR3 has 19 residues. Losses at the gene ends were 0 bases for V and 1 base for J; bases not matched to a gene: 7. Germline CDR1 LGHNA, CDR2 YNFKEQ. The CDR3 here is CASSQEKGLAGGFQETQYF. The CDR3 coding sequence is TGTGCCAGCAGCCAAGAGAAAGGACTAGCGGGGGGTTTCCAAGAGACCCAGTACTTC.

The chain has TRBV7-2 and TRBJ2-1; 7 bases are shared with TRBD2. Germline V gives CDR1 SGHTA, CDR2 FQGNSA. The CDR3 runs 13 residues. With 10 bases clipped from V and 6 bases from J, the junction kept 9 bases outside the gene matches. CDR3 nucleotides: TGTGCCATCGAGCGGGGTATGGGCAATGAGCAGTTCTTC. Its translation is CAIERGMGNEQFF.

The sample holds many counts of this clonotype. CDR3 region: CASSPPGTGRRWAEAFF. The CDR3, as DNA: TGTGCCAGCTCACCGCCCGGGACAGGGAGAAGATGGGCTGAAGCTTTCTTT. This chain uses TRBV18 with TRBJ1-1; TRBD1 agrees at 9 bases. The trim removed 3 bases at V and 6 bases at J, leaving 14 bases unmatched. The germline V gene encodes CDR1 KGHSH and CDR2 LQKENI. The CDR3 consists of 17 residues. The full variable domain, its missing parts supplied by reference TRBV18 and TRBJ1-1, is NAGVMQNPRHLVRRRGQEARLRCSPMKGHSHVYWYRQLPEEGLKFMVYLQKENIIDESGMPKERFSAEFPKEGPSILRIQQVVRGDSAAYFCASSPPGTGRRWAEAFFGQGTRLTVV.

A remark on this clonotype: One end of the junction varies from germline; a read error may be responsible. This chain uses TRBV5-1 with TRBJ2-1; perhaps TRBD2 as D (5 bases). The CDR3 length is 15 residues. Per the germline V gene, CDR1 is SGHRS and CDR2 is YFSETQ. CDR3 loop: CTSSLGPPGSNEQFF. The CDR3 DNA reads as TGCACCAGCAGCTTGGGCCCCCCGGGAAGCAATGAGCAGTTCTTC.

This clonotype has at least ten counts. The rearrangement joins TRBV10-3 to TRBJ1-2, with TRBD1 matching over 8 bases. Germline loops: CDR1 ENHRY, CDR2 SYGVKD. The CDR3 is made up of 14 amino acids. V shed 5 bases and J 3 bases; nucleotides not matched to a gene: 5. In nucleotides, the CDR3 is TGTGCCATCAGTCAGGCGACAGGGGACTATGGCTACACCTTC. This encodes CAISQATGDYGYTF.

This clonotype was seen ten or more times. The chain employs TRBV20-1 and TRBJ2-7, with D perhaps matching TRBD1 or TRBD2 (5 bases each). CDR1 is DFQATT and CDR2 is SNEGSKA in the germline V gene (reference sequence). The CDR3 totals 12 residues. Deletions cut 6 bases from V and 4 bases from J, with 13 bases between. CDR3 amino acids: CSAKGPSYEQYF. The CDR3 DNA follows: TGCAGTGCCAAGGGACCCTCGTACGAGCAGTACTTC.

The chain uses TRBV7-9 and TRBJ2-2; TRBD1 agrees at 8 bases. Germline V gives CDR1 SEHNR, CDR2 FQNEAQ (reference sequence). The junction had 6 bases not matched to a gene; V was cut back by 5 bases and J by 7 bases. The CDR3 has 14 residues. The DNA for the CDR3 is TGTGCCAGCAGCCCCAGAGACAGGGGCGGGGAGCTGTTTTTT. Its protein is CASSPRDRGGELFF.

The chain recombines TRBV9 with TRBJ1-1; no definite D call. Trimming left V 4 bases short and J 4 bases short, with 14 bases between. Germline V lookup: CDR1 SGDLS, CDR2 YYNGEE. CDR3 size: 14 residues. CDR3 in amino acids: CASSHSPGSTEAFF. The CDR3, as DNA: TGTGCCAGCAGCCACTCACCCGGGAGCACTGAAGCTTTCTTT.

In its sample, this clonotype was seen many times. V gene TRBV4-2 combines with J gene TRBJ2-3; 9 positions match TRBD2. CDR3 length: 19 residues. The germline V gene has CDR1 LGHNA and CDR2 YNFKEQ. V trimming: 4 bases; J trimming: 2 bases; junction bases outside the gene matches: 16. The CDR3 DNA reads as TGTGCCAGCAGCCCCACAAACCACGGCCTAGCGGGGACCACAGATACGCAGTATTTT. Translation gives CASSPTNHGLAGTTDTQYF.

As concerns this clonotype: This may be a read error: a much more frequent sequence differs by one nucleotide. The chain employs TRBV29-1 and TRBJ1-2; D is uncertain. The germline V gene has CDR1 SQVTM and CDR2 ANQGSEA. The CDR3 loop spans 14 amino acids. V lost 1 base, J lost 0 bases, and 9 bases lay in between. The CDR3 sequence is CSVEVFRANYGYTF. CDR3 nucleotide sequence: TGCAGCGTTGAAGTGTTCCGGGCTAACTATGGCTACACCTTC.

At least ten counts were recorded for this clonotype. The genes are TRBV7-9 and TRBJ1-2; 11 bases line up with TRBD1. This CDR3 region has 15 residues. V was pared by 2 bases and J by 7 bases, with 6 bases of the junction left unmatched. Germline V gene data show CDR1 as SEHNR and CDR2 as FQNEAQ (reference sequence). The CDR3 nucleotides are TGTGCCAGCAGCTTACCCGGACAGGGGGCGGGTGGCTACACCTTC. Protein sequence: CASSLPGQGAGGYTF.

This clonotype has just one count. The chain couples TRBV7-9 to TRBJ2-5; 12 nucleotides align to TRBD2. CDR3 length: 16 residues. Trimming took 5 bases from V and 11 from J; bases not matched to a gene: 15. The germline CDR1 and CDR2 sequences are SEHNR and FQNEAQ (reference sequence). CDR3 sequence reads: CASSHDTTSGGNKQYF. The CDR3 DNA is TGTGCCAGCAGCCATGACACCACTAGCGGGGGGAACAAGCAGTACTTC.

This clonotype has a count of ten or more. V usage is TRBV4-3 and J usage is TRBJ2-1; 11 bases map to TRBD2. The CDR3 is made up of 15 amino acids. With V trimmed by 1 base and J by 13 bases, 9 bases remained unmatched. CDR1 is LGHNA and CDR2 is YSLEER in the germline V gene. The CDR3 region is CASSQVTSGAAHQFF. The CDR3 DNA is TGCGCCAGCAGCCAAGTGACTAGCGGGGCTGCTCATCAGTTCTTC.

This clonotype was seen only a few times. The chain joins TRBV7-9 to TRBJ1-1; TRBD1 agrees at 7 bases. V gave up 5 bases and J gave up 4 bases; unmatched junction bases: 7. Germline loops: CDR1 SEHNR, CDR2 FQNEAQ (reference sequence). CDR3 length: 14 amino acids. The CDR3 coding sequence is TGTGCCAGCAGCCCCGACAGGGCGAGCACTGAAGCTTTCTTT. As protein: CASSPDRASTEAFF.

The sample holds many counts of this clonotype. V and J are TRBV20-1 and TRBJ2-7; 11 nucleotides align to TRBD1. CDR3 length: 14 amino acids. V trimming: 4 bases; J trimming: 2 bases; junction bases outside the gene matches: 4. In germline, CDR1 is DFQATT, CDR2 SNEGSKA (reference sequence). DNA of the CDR3: TGCAGTGCTATGACGGACAGGGGGCCCTACGAGCAGTACTTC. Translated, it gives CSAMTDRGPYEQYF.

This clonotype occurred many times. J is TRBJ2-7 and V is TRBV10-3; D is uncertain. Per the germline V gene, CDR1 is ENHRY and CDR2 is SYGVKD. The CDR3 is 13 amino acids. V lost 4 bases and J 5 bases, leaving 12 bases between the germline ends. CDR3 sequence reads: CAISGNEYDEQYF. The CDR3 coding sequence is TGTGCCATCAGTGGGAACGAGTACGACGAGCAGTACTTC.

V is TRBV3-1 and J is TRBJ1-4; D unresolved. The V gene lost 4 bases and the J gene lost 8 bases, with 11 bases spanning the gap. Germline V gene lookup returns CDR1 LGHDT and CDR2 YNNKEL (reference sequence). The CDR3 contains 13 residues. The CDR3, as DNA: TGTGCCAGCAGCCTCGGCGTCGGGGAAAAACTGTTTTTT. Amino acids: CASSLGVGEKLFF.

The chain recombines TRBV20-1 with TRBJ2-1, with D uncertain. Deletions cut 5 bases from V and 0 bases from J, with 11 bases between. There are 14 residues in the CDR3. Germline-derived CDR1 and CDR2 are DFQATT and SNEGSKA (reference sequence). The CDR3 DNA sequence: TGCAGTGCTCGCCCCAGGAGCTCCTACAATGAGCAGTTCTTC. Translated, it gives CSARPRSSYNEQFF.